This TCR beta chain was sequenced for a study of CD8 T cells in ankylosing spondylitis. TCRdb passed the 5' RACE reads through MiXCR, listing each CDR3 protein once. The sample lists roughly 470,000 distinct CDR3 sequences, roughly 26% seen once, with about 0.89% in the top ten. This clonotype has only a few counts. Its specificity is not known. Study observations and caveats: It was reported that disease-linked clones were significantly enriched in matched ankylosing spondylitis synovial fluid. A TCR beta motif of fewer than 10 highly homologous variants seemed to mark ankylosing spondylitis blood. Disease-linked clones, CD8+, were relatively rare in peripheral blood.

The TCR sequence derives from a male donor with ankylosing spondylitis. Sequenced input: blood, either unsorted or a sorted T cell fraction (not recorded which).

CDR3 protein: CASSEAIHTPATQYF. The CDR3 bases are TGTGCCAGCAGTGAGGCCATTCACACCCCGGCCACGCAGTATTTT. The chain combines TRBV2 with TRBJ2-3; no clear D. The germline V and J ends were trimmed by 3 bases and 9 bases, with 19 bases remaining between them. CDR1 SNHLY and CDR2 FYNNEI come from the germline V gene. The CDR3 is made up of 15 amino acids.